This T cell receptor beta chain was observed in a study of blood T cell repertoires in COVID-19. About the study: Collection of acute and convalescent COVID-19 samples took place in the United States, Italy and Spain. In each case, the material was cDNA or gDNA derived from T cells, B-cell-depleted T cells, or PBMCs.

CDR1 and CDR2 (germline): SGHNT, YYREEE (reference sequence). This CDR3 has 16 amino acids. Trimming removed 4 bases from V and 6 bases from J; junction bases left unmatched: 15. Authors' methods: Amplification of reference gene primers provided the estimated nucleated cell counts. Profiled with immunoSEQ multiplex PCR; TCRdb holds only in-frame clones, not every one. D and trimming were read from the DNA, whereas the V and J calls and clone size are those reported in that table. In the table there are 200,000 to 250,000 clones, more than 65% of which are singletons. In its sample, this clone is medium-sized (0.01 to 0.1%).

The sequence derives from a woman aged 30 to 39 who had recovered from COVID-19. The material sequenced was peripheral blood. This chain links TRBV5-4 with TRBJ2-7; 8 bases fit TRBD2. The CDR3 DNA is TGTGCCAGCAGCACTGCTTATAGCGGGATGAACGGCGAGCAGTACTTC. Translating it yields CASSTAYSGMNGEQYF.